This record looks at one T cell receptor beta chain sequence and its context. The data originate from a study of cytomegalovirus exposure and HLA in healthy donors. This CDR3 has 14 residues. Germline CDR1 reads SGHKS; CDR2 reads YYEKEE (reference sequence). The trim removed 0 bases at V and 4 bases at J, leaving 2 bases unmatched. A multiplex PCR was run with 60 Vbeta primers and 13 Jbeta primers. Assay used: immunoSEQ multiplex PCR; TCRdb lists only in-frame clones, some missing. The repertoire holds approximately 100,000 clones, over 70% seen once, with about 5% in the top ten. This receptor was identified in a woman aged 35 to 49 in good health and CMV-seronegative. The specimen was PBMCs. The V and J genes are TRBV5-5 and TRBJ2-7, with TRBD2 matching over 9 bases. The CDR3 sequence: CASSLASGTYEQYF. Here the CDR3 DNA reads TGTGCCAGCAGCTTGGCTAGCGGGACATACGAGCAGTACTTC.